This TCR beta chain was recovered during a study of blood T cell repertoires in COVID-19. In the study overall: Donors in the United States, Italy and Spain gave samples during acute or convalescent COVID-19. PBMCs, B-cell-depleted T cells, or T cells provided the cDNA or gDNA that made up the material.

Original handling: Researchers report that nucleated cell counts were estimated from reference gene primer amplification. Assay: immunoSEQ multiplex PCR; the TCRdb copy retains only in-frame clones and omits some. V and J calls and clone size are those listed in that table; D and trimming were worked out from the DNA. The table records around 19,000 clones, approximately 88% of them present only once. Sequences were obtained from peripheral blood. The origin of this receptor is a human donor in a cohort sampled during active COVID-19.

CDR3 in amino acids: CASRLDPGKGYEQYF. The CDR3 DNA is TGTGCCAGCAGACTTGACCCAGGGAAGGGTTACGAGCAGTACTTC. The chain joins TRBV2 to TRBJ2-7, with D tentatively TRBD1 (5 bases). This CDR3 contains 15 residues. Looked up from germline, CDR1 is SNHLY and CDR2 is FYNNEI. Trimming stripped 6 bases from V and 4 bases from J, with 19 bases between.